A single count supports the clone carrying this T cell receptor beta chain. The record originates from a study of T cell responses to AZD1222 COVID-19 vaccine. CDR3 length: 12 amino acids. The germline CDR1 and CDR2 sequences are GTSNPN and SVGIG (reference sequence). V was pared by 3 bases and J by 8 bases, with 2 bases of the junction left unmatched. TCRdb's copy holds only in-frame clones and misses some; the assay was immunoSEQ multiplex PCR. The data show some 140,000 clones, with 90% seen just once and around 18% held by the top ten. The source is an adult in good health. This material consisted of peripheral blood, taken on day 0 of AZD1222 vaccination. This chain uses TRBV30 with TRBJ1-4; TRBD1 agrees at 8 bases. CDR3 sequence: CAWRGDREKLFF. DNA of the CDR3: TGTGCCTGGAGAGGGGACAGGGAAAAACTGTTTTTT.